The clone carrying this T cell receptor (beta chain) showed up just a few times. TCRdb analysed the RT-PCR reads with MiXCR anew, one entry per CDR3 protein. The sample consists of about 680,000 distinct CDR3 sequences, approximately 14% of them appearing once. V dropped 4 bases and J dropped 6; count of bases not matched to a gene: 18. Germline V lookup: CDR1 KGHSH, CDR2 LQKENI. This CDR3 contains 18 residues. The J gene is TRBJ1-1, the V gene TRBV18, with TRBD1 matching over 9 bases. The clonotype comes from a female donor in good health, serving as a healthy control. The sample comprised memory CD4+ T cells from blood. The CDR3 reads CASSRGTGTFLFSPEAFF. As DNA, the CDR3 is TGTGCCAGCTCACGTGGGACAGGGACCTTTCTATTTTCACCTGAAGCTTTCTTT.